This entry describes one T cell receptor beta chain. The data originate from a study of T cell changes during pregnancy in multiple sclerosis. CDR3 length: 15 amino acids. V shed 3 bases and J 10 bases; nucleotides not matched to a gene: 14. Looked up from germline, CDR1 is LNHDA and CDR2 is SQIVND (reference sequence). Clones were sequenced by immunoSEQ multiplex PCR, and TCRdb holds only the in-frame ones, with some missing. This table has 50,000 to 70,000 clones, just under 95% appearing once. The gene calls are TRBV19 and TRBJ2-7; TRBD1 matches at 8 bases. This material consisted of peripheral blood, taken in the second trimester of pregnancy. This sequence was found in a female donor with multiple sclerosis, enrolled in a pregnancy study. CDR3 nucleotides: TGTGCCAGTAGTATGGCGGGACAGGAAGGAAGGGGACAGTACTTC. It codes for CASSMAGQEGRGQYF.